Listed below are T cell receptor beta chains from one sample, sequenced in a study of regulatory T cells in long-lasting Graves disease. TCRdb re-derived calls from the multiplex PCR reads in MiXCR, one entry per CDR3 protein. The sample yields roughly 400,000 distinct CDR3 sequences, under 25% seen once. Specimen: peripheral blood mononuclear cells (PBMCs), collected when the disease was refractory, from a patient treated with antithyroid drugs. The source is a female donor with Graves disease. Both conserved end residues are part of each CDR3. Each record gives: V gene, clone size, J gene, D gene, CDR3 length, CDR3 protein, CDR3 DNA. The D gene is left open where the match is weak. Clone size, where shown, is once, few, many, or a class for clones that have expanded.

v_call: TRBV7-7; clone_size: -; j_call: TRBJ2-5; d_call: TRBD2; cdr3_length: 13; cdr3_aa: CASSGSGTETQYF; cdr3_nt: TGTGCCAGCAGCGGTAGCGGGACTGAGACCCAGTACTTC
v_call: TRBV5-1; clone_size: many; j_call: TRBJ2-7; d_call: TRBD2; cdr3_length: 15; cdr3_aa: CASSLATGGPYEQYF; cdr3_nt: TGTGCCAGCAGCCTGGCGACGGGAGGGCCCTACGAGCAGTACTTC
v_call: TRBV30; clone_size: -; j_call: TRBJ1-3; d_call: -; cdr3_length: 11; cdr3_aa: CAWRSGNTIYF; cdr3_nt: TGTGCCTGGAGGTCTGGAAACACCATATATTTT
v_call: TRBV27; clone_size: -; j_call: TRBJ2-3; d_call: TRBD2; cdr3_length: 17; cdr3_aa: CASSPRTSGRARDTQYF; cdr3_nt: TGTGCCAGCAGCCCGAGGACTAGCGGGAGGGCACGAGATACGCAGTATTTT
v_call: TRBV7-6; clone_size: -; j_call: TRBJ1-1; d_call: -; cdr3_length: 11; cdr3_aa: CASSAGDEAFF; cdr3_nt: TGTGCCAGCTCGGCCGGGGATGAAGCTTTCTTT
v_call: TRBV30; clone_size: -; j_call: TRBJ2-2; d_call: -; cdr3_length: 12; cdr3_aa: CAWSPGAGELFF; cdr3_nt: TGTGCCTGGTCTCCGGGGGCCGGGGAGCTGTTTTTT
v_call: TRBV3-1; clone_size: many; j_call: TRBJ1-2; d_call: -; cdr3_length: 12; cdr3_aa: CASSSGPYGYTF; cdr3_nt: TGTGCCAGCAGCTCGGGCCCTTATGGCTACACCTTC
v_call: TRBV28; clone_size: few; j_call: TRBJ2-2; d_call: -; cdr3_length: 14; cdr3_aa: CASRRTGTLWELFF; cdr3_nt: TGTGCCAGCAGACGAACCGGGACTCTGTGGGAGCTGTTTTTT
v_call: TRBV6-1; clone_size: many; j_call: TRBJ2-7; d_call: -; cdr3_length: 15; cdr3_aa: CATPKGDISSYEQYF; cdr3_nt: TGTGCCACCCCGAAAGGGGACATCAGCTCCTACGAGCAGTACTTC
v_call: TRBV2; clone_size: many; j_call: TRBJ2-7; d_call: TRBD2; cdr3_length: 15; cdr3_aa: CASRTLAGSLYEQYF; cdr3_nt: TGTGCCAGCAGGACCCTAGCGGGAAGCCTCTACGAGCAGTACTTC
v_call: TRBV7-9; clone_size: few; j_call: TRBJ2-2; d_call: -; cdr3_length: 14; cdr3_aa: CASSGLWDTGELFF; cdr3_nt: TGTGCCAGCAGCGGGCTATGGGACACCGGGGAGCTGTTTTTT
v_call: TRBV3-1; clone_size: many; j_call: TRBJ2-5; d_call: -; cdr3_length: 16; cdr3_aa: CASSQNSRGSQETQYF; cdr3_nt: TGTGCCAGCAGCCAGAATAGCCGGGGCAGTCAAGAGACCCAGTACTTC
v_call: TRBV5-6; clone_size: many; j_call: TRBJ1-4; d_call: TRBD1; cdr3_length: 16; cdr3_aa: CASSTGQGKGWEKLFF; cdr3_nt: TGTGCCAGCAGCACAGGACAGGGGAAAGGCTGGGAAAAACTGTTTTTT
v_call: TRBV28; clone_size: once; j_call: TRBJ2-3; d_call: TRBD1; cdr3_length: 14; cdr3_aa: CATVRTGVPDTQYF; cdr3_nt: TGTGCTACCGTCAGGACAGGGGTGCCAGATACGCAGTATTTT
v_call: TRBV24-1; clone_size: many; j_call: TRBJ2-2; d_call: TRBD2; cdr3_length: 15; cdr3_aa: CATSDFGAGTGELFF; cdr3_nt: TGTGCCACCAGTGATTTTGGAGCGGGGACCGGGGAGCTGTTTTTT
v_call: TRBV20-1; clone_size: many; j_call: TRBJ1-1; d_call: -; cdr3_length: 13; cdr3_aa: CSVIWSLNTEAFF; cdr3_nt: TGCAGTGTTATTTGGTCCCTAAACACTGAAGCTTTCTTT
v_call: TRBV25-1; clone_size: few; j_call: TRBJ2-4; d_call: TRBD1; cdr3_length: 15; cdr3_aa: CASSLTGGAGGIQYF; cdr3_nt: TGTGCCAGCAGCTTGACAGGGGGCGCCGGGGGCATTCAGTACTTC
v_call: TRBV7-2; clone_size: -; j_call: TRBJ2-7; d_call: TRBD2; cdr3_length: 17; cdr3_aa: CASGVLAVTYLPYEQYF; cdr3_nt: TGTGCCAGCGGCGTGCTAGCGGTTACATACCTGCCCTACGAGCAGTACTTC
v_call: TRBV2; clone_size: many; j_call: TRBJ2-7; d_call: TRBD1; cdr3_length: 14; cdr3_aa: CARGQGERRHEQYF; cdr3_nt: TGTGCCAGGGGACAGGGGGAACGTCGCCACGAGCAGTACTTC
v_call: TRBV2; clone_size: many; j_call: TRBJ1-4; d_call: -; cdr3_length: 14; cdr3_aa: CASRATGINEKLFF; cdr3_nt: TGTGCCAGCAGAGCCACAGGGATTAATGAAAAACTGTTTTTT
v_call: TRBV28; clone_size: many; j_call: TRBJ1-2; d_call: -; cdr3_length: 13; cdr3_aa: CASSPPGAIGYTF; cdr3_nt: TGTGCCAGCAGTCCCCCGGGCGCCATCGGCTACACCTTC
v_call: TRBV25-1; clone_size: few; j_call: TRBJ2-7; d_call: TRBD2; cdr3_length: 15; cdr3_aa: CASSSAGSARYEQYF; cdr3_nt: TGTGCCAGCAGTTCAGCGGGATCCGCGAGGTACGAGCAGTACTTC
v_call: TRBV20-1; clone_size: -; j_call: TRBJ1-2; d_call: -; cdr3_length: 15; cdr3_aa: CSARARRGSDYGYTF; cdr3_nt: TGCAGTGCTAGAGCGAGGAGAGGGTCTGACTATGGCTACACCTTC
v_call: TRBV28; clone_size: many; j_call: TRBJ2-7; d_call: TRBD1; cdr3_length: 15; cdr3_aa: CASSSREGAGNEQYF; cdr3_nt: TGTGCCAGCAGTTCCAGAGAGGGGGCGGGCAACGAGCAGTACTTC
v_call: TRBV28; clone_size: many; j_call: TRBJ2-5; d_call: -; cdr3_length: 16; cdr3_aa: CASSSSGSGSRETQYF; cdr3_nt: TGTGCCAGCAGTTCCTCGGGATCGGGCTCGAGAGAGACCCAGTACTTC
v_call: TRBV6-2/TRBV6-3; clone_size: many; j_call: TRBJ2-2; d_call: -; cdr3_length: 15; cdr3_aa: CASSYTDRNTGELFF; cdr3_nt: TGTGCCAGCAGTTACACGGACAGAAACACCGGGGAGCTGTTTTTT
v_call: TRBV5-1; clone_size: -; j_call: TRBJ2-7; d_call: -; cdr3_length: 16; cdr3_aa: CASSLALQGLESEQYF; cdr3_nt: TGCGCCAGCAGCTTGGCCTTACAGGGCCTAGAGTCCGAGCAGTACTTC
v_call: TRBV28; clone_size: -; j_call: TRBJ2-2; d_call: TRBD2; cdr3_length: 15; cdr3_aa: CASSLTSGRTGELFF; cdr3_nt: TGTGCCAGCAGCCTGACTAGCGGGAGAACCGGGGAGCTGTTTTTT
v_call: TRBV5-1; clone_size: few; j_call: TRBJ2-7; d_call: TRBD1; cdr3_length: 14; cdr3_aa: CASSLGRGMYEQYF; cdr3_nt: TGCGCCAGCAGCTTAGGCAGGGGGATGTACGAGCAGTACTTC
v_call: TRBV3-1; clone_size: -; j_call: TRBJ2-7; d_call: -; cdr3_length: 18; cdr3_aa: CASSHAPERQASSYEQYF; cdr3_nt: TGTGCCAGCAGCCATGCACCGGAGCGACAGGCGAGCTCCTACGAGCAGTACTTC
v_call: TRBV12-3/TRBV12-4; clone_size: many; j_call: TRBJ1-2; d_call: -; cdr3_length: 13; cdr3_aa: CASSLVSGGGYTF; cdr3_nt: TGTGCCAGCAGTTTGGTTTCCGGAGGTGGCTACACCTTC
v_call: TRBV6-1; clone_size: -; j_call: TRBJ2-7; d_call: -; cdr3_length: 13; cdr3_aa: CASSEFNGIEQYF; cdr3_nt: TGTGCCAGCAGTGAATTCAATGGGATCGAGCAGTACTTC
v_call: TRBV12-3/TRBV12-4; clone_size: -; j_call: TRBJ2-3; d_call: -; cdr3_length: 15; cdr3_aa: CASSSATGNTDTQYF; cdr3_nt: TGTGCCAGCAGTTCGGCCACAGGGAACACAGATACGCAGTATTTT
v_call: TRBV4-2; clone_size: -; j_call: TRBJ2-5; d_call: -; cdr3_length: 13; cdr3_aa: CASSRSFQETQYF; cdr3_nt: TGTGCCAGCAGCCGCAGCTTCCAAGAGACCCAGTACTTC
v_call: TRBV5-4; clone_size: -; j_call: TRBJ1-1; d_call: -; cdr3_length: 14; cdr3_aa: CASSLANPNTEAFF; cdr3_nt: TGTGCCAGCAGCTTGGCCAACCCCAACACTGAAGCTTTCTTT